This entry lists 13 T cell receptor beta chains sequenced from one sample in a study of spatial heterogeneity in lung cancer. Overall study results and limits: For expanded intratumoral alpha and beta TCRs, counts tracked tumor mutation counts.

Stated time point: sample taken at primary tumor resection. These receptors lack a known antigen. TCRdb re-derived calls from the 5' RACE reads in MiXCR, one entry per CDR3 protein. The table has several thousand distinct CDR3 sequences, approximately 16% seen once. The starting material was lung tumor tissue, obtained at surgery. These receptors were collected from a female donor with early-stage non-small cell lung cancer.

This clonotype was seen repeatedly, ten times or more. The V gene is TRBV14, the J gene TRBJ2-2; D ambiguous. With 1 base removed from V and 6 bases from J, the gap between germline ends came to 15 bases. CDR1 and CDR2 from the germline V gene are SGHDN and FVKESK. This CDR3 is built from 16 residues. The CDR3 sequence is CASSQVYDRLPGELFF. CDR3 coding DNA: TGTGCCAGCAGCCAAGTTTACGATCGACTCCCCGGGGAGCTGTTTTTT. Variable domain in full (rest from reference TRBV14 and TRBJ2-2): EAGVTQFPSHSVIEKGQTVTLRCDPISGHDNLYWYRRVMGKEIKFLLHFVKESKQDESGMPNNRFLAERTGGTYSTLKVQPAELEDSGVYFCASSQVYDRLPGELFFGEGSRLTVL.

This clonotype was found many times. This chain uses TRBV2 with TRBJ1-1; D gene uncertain. The CDR3 has 12 residues. Germline V gene lookup returns CDR1 SNHLY and CDR2 FYNNEI. V was trimmed by 7 bases and J by 0 bases, leaving 6 bases between them. CDR3 nucleotides: TGTGCCAGCAACGCCATGAACACTGAAGCTTTCTTT. Encoded protein: CASNAMNTEAFF.

By sample share, this clonotype is medium-sized. The chain couples TRBV6-5 to TRBJ2-7; the D call may be TRBD1 or TRBD2 (5 bases each). Germline-derived CDR1 and CDR2 are MNHEY and SVGAGI. V lost 2 bases, J lost 5 bases, and 19 bases lay in between. This CDR3 is 16 amino acids long. This chain's CDR3 is CASSYLKEVGRNEQYF. The CDR3 bases are TGTGCCAGCAGTTACCTTAAGGAGGTGGGGCGGAACGAGCAGTACTTC.

The chain employs TRBV7-2 and TRBJ1-6; 8 nucleotides match TRBD1. This CDR3 comprises 16 residues. Trimming removed 2 bases from V and 7 bases from J; junction bases left unmatched: 7. CDR1 and CDR2 from the germline V gene are SGHTA and FQGNSA. CDR3 bases: TGTGCCAGCAGCTTATCGGACAGGGTGGGCAATTCACCCCTCCACTTT. Translating gives CASSLSDRVGNSPLHF. Full variable domain (rest looked up from reference TRBV7-2 and TRBJ1-6): GAGVSQSPSNKVTEKGKDVELRCDPISGHTALYWYRQSLGQGLEFLIYFQGNSAPDKSGLPSDRFSAERTGGSVSTLTIQRTQQEDSAVYLCASSLSDRVGNSPLHFGNGTRLTVT.

The chain recombines TRBV5-5 with TRBJ2-5; 8 nucleotides match TRBD1. The ends lost 4 bases at V and 5 bases at J; junction bases unmatched: 13. The germline gives CDR1 SGHKS, CDR2 YYEKEE (reference sequence). This CDR3 has 16 residues. This CDR3 is CASSQDRVRTVETQYF. CDR3 nucleotides: TGTGCCAGCAGCCAGGACAGGGTGAGGACAGTTGAGACCCAGTACTTC.

By share of the sample, this clonotype is medium-sized. This chain connects TRBV5-1 to TRBJ1-4; D uncertain. Trimming took off 4 bases at V and 4 bases at J, with 8 bases between the two ends. In germline, CDR1 is SGHRS, CDR2 YFSETQ. The CDR3 is made up of 13 amino acids. The CDR3 here is CASSPGVNEKLFF. CDR3 bases: TGCGCCAGCAGCCCCGGGGTTAATGAAAAACTGTTTTTT.

In this sample, this clonotype is medium-sized. The chain combines TRBV10-1 with TRBJ2-5; 8 bases fit TRBD1. The CDR3 length is 14 residues. V shed 2 bases, J shed 4 bases, and the junction held 3 bases outside the gene matches. Per germline, CDR1 WNHNN and CDR2 SYGVQD (reference sequence). The CDR3 reads CASSETGGTETQYF. DNA of the CDR3: TGCGCCAGCAGTGAGACAGGGGGAACAGAGACCCAGTACTTC.

In its sample, this clonotype was seen many times. The chain carries TRBV5-1 and TRBJ2-5, with D hard to call. CDR1 and CDR2 (germline): SGHRS, YFSETQ. The CDR3 has 12 residues. V was clipped by 4 bases and J by 4 bases, with 8 bases between them. The CDR3: CASSPAGETQYF. The CDR3 DNA reads as TGCGCCAGCAGCCCCGCCGGAGAGACCCAGTACTTC.

This clonotype has a count of ten or more. V usage is TRBV4-1 and J usage is TRBJ2-5, with D perhaps TRBD2 (6 bases). Germline V gives CDR1 MGHRA, CDR2 YSYEKL. The CDR3 is made up of 15 amino acids. The V end lost 2 bases, the J end lost 5 bases, and 15 bases lay between the germline ends. CDR3 region: CASSQTLSGGETQYF. In DNA, the CDR3 is TGCGCCAGCAGCCAAACGCTTAGCGGAGGGGAGACCCAGTACTTC.

This clonotype was counted between two and nine times. The rearrangement joins TRBV12-3 or TRBV12-4 to TRBJ1-3; D might be TRBD1 (5 bases). V lost 6 bases and J 4 bases, leaving 13 bases between the germline ends. The CDR3 totals 14 residues. The DNA for the CDR3 is TGTGCCAGCAGCACATGGACACGGGGAAACACCATATATTTT. It specifies CASSTWTRGNTIYF.

In its sample, this clonotype was seen many times. This sequence joins TRBV5-1 and TRBJ1-4, with TRBD1 identical over 9 bases. J was trimmed by 8 bases and V by 2 bases; bases with no gene match: 7. CDR3 size: 15 residues. Germline lookup yields CDR1 SGHRS and CDR2 YFSETQ. The CDR3 DNA sequence: TGCGCCAGCAGCTTCGGACAGGGGTTAGGAGAAAAACTGTTTTTT. This encodes CASSFGQGLGEKLFF.

This sequence joins TRBV7-8 and TRBJ2-3; D possibly uses TRBD1 or TRBD2 (5 bases each). V was pared by 5 bases and J by 0 bases, with 21 bases between. The CDR3 is 18 amino acids. Germline V gene lookup returns CDR1 SGHVS and CDR2 FQNEAQ. The CDR3 sequence is CASSPSRITGGSTDTQYF. The CDR3 DNA reads as TGTGCCAGCAGCCCAAGTCGGATTACTGGGGGAAGCACAGATACGCAGTATTTT.

This clonotype appeared many times. The chain links TRBV7-2 to TRBJ1-2; possibly TRBD1 for D (5 bases). This CDR3 is 15 amino acids long. Trimming removed 0 bases from V and 3 bases from J, with 11 bases in between. CDR1 and CDR2 (germline): SGHTA, FQGNSA. CDR3 protein: CASSLAGGGYYGYTF. CDR3 sequence (DNA): TGTGCCAGCAGCTTAGCTGGGGGTGGCTACTATGGCTACACCTTC.